This T cell receptor beta chain was captured by sequencing in a study of blood T cell repertoires in COVID-19. The J segment lost 8 bases and the V segment lost 5 bases, leaving 11 bases of the junction unmatched. This CDR3 is 15 amino acids long. Germline V gives CDR1 SEHNR, CDR2 FQNEAQ (reference sequence). Sequenced by immunoSEQ multiplex PCR; TCRdb stores in-frame clones only, minus some. The sample includes about 63,000 clones, roughly 87% seen only once; the top ten take approximately 19%. This clone is a singleton in its sample. The rearrangement uses TRBV7-9 and TRBJ2-1; 8 bases fit TRBD2. Sequencing was carried out using peripheral blood. This sequence was found in a woman aged 80 or over with acute or convalescent COVID-19. CDR3: CASSQTGGPRDEQFF. The CDR3 nucleotides read TGTGCCAGCAGCCAGACGGGAGGGCCTCGGGATGAGCAGTTCTTC.